The 30 T cell receptor beta chains presented below share a single source sample, sequenced in a study of T cell responses to AZD1222 COVID-19 vaccine. Generated by immunoSEQ multiplex PCR, the TCRdb table keeps only in-frame clones and is missing some. This table holds some 100,000 clones, roughly 91% found once. The source was peripheral blood, collected on day 0 of AZD1222 vaccination. The receptors were gathered from an adult in good health.

V and J are TRBV7-9 and TRBJ2-6; D might be TRBD1 or TRBD2, each matching 5 bases. Trimming shortened V by 4 bases and J by 0 bases, and 7 bases separated the two germline ends. The CDR3 is made up of 15 amino acids. Germline V gene data show CDR1 as SEHNR and CDR2 as FQNEAQ (reference sequence). CDR3 protein: CASSSGTSGANVLTF. In DNA, the CDR3 is TGTGCCAGCAGCTCCGGGACCTCTGGGGCCAACGTCCTGACTTTC.

This chain connects TRBV15 to TRBJ1-6; the D gene is possibly TRBD1 (5 bases). The V end was cut by 8 bases, the J end by 8 bases, with 10 bases between. The CDR3 spans 12 residues. Germline-derived CDR1 and CDR2 are LNHNV and YYDKDF (reference sequence). This CDR3 is CATSGWDSPLHF. The DNA of the CDR3 is TGTGCCACCTCAGGGTGGGATTCACCCCTCCACTTT. Full variable domain (rest looked up from reference TRBV15 and TRBJ1-6): DAMVIQNPRYQVTQFGKPVTLSCSQTLNHNVMYWYQQKSSQAPKLLFHYYDKDFNNEADTPDNFQSRRPNTSFCFLDIRSPGLGDTAMYLCATSGWDSPLHFGNGTRLTVT.

DNA for the CDR3: TGTGCCAGCAGCTCGACCGGGACTAGCGGAGTTTACAATGAGCAGTTCTTC. This codes for CASSSTGTSGVYNEQFF. V usage is TRBV7-9 and J usage is TRBJ2-1, with TRBD2 matching 11 bases. V was clipped by 4 bases and J by 4 bases; unmatched bases: 9. Germline V gene sequence: CDR1 SEHNR, CDR2 FQNEAQ (reference sequence). The CDR3 length is 17 residues.

The chain employs TRBV10-3 and TRBJ2-5, with D perhaps given as TRBD1 or TRBD2 (5 bases each). V gave up 5 bases and J gave up 2 bases, with 9 bases separating them. Germline-derived CDR1 and CDR2 are ENHRY and SYGVKD. The CDR3 has 13 amino acids. DNA for the CDR3: TGTGCCATCAGTTTGGGGGAACAAGAGACCCAGTACTTC. Translation: CAISLGEQETQYF.

This rearrangement joins TRBV5-4 to TRBJ1-1; 7 positions agree with TRBD1. With 4 bases clipped from V and 0 bases from J, the junction kept 3 bases outside the gene matches. Per germline, CDR1 SGHNT and CDR2 YYREEE (reference sequence). The CDR3 covers 14 residues. The DNA for the CDR3 is TGTGCCAGCAGCAGGGGACAGCTGAACACTGAAGCTTTCTTT. It codes for CASSRGQLNTEAFF.

V is TRBV13 and J is TRBJ1-1; 8 bases map to TRBD1. Germline V CDR1 and CDR2: PRHDT, FYEKMQ (reference sequence). The CDR3 loop spans 11 amino acids. J gave up 10 bases and V 6 bases, and 4 bases lay outside the gene matches. The CDR3 DNA reads as TGTGCCAGCAGGGTCGGACAGGGAGCTTTCTTT. It codes for CASRVGQGAFF.

This clone was counted a single time. The rearrangement uses TRBV7-9 and TRBJ2-1; TRBD2 agrees at 7 bases. Looked up from germline, CDR1 is SEHNR and CDR2 is FQNEAQ (reference sequence). J was trimmed by 6 bases and V by 6 bases; bases with no gene match: 11. CDR3 length equals 15 residues. For the CDR3, the DNA is TGTGCCAGCAGTTTGGGGGGAGGGATTCGCAATGAGCAGTTCTTC. It encodes CASSLGGGIRNEQFF.

The chain combines TRBV2 with TRBJ2-3; D may be TRBD2 (6 bases). From germline, CDR1 is SNHLY and CDR2 FYNNEI. The ends were cut back, 6 bases at V and 6 bases at J, with 19 bases in the middle. The length of the CDR3 is 15 residues. CDR3: CASRAAGRGIDTQYF. The CDR3 coding sequence is TGTGCCAGCAGGGCCGCGGGGCGGGGTATTGATACGCAGTATTTT. Drawing the rest from reference TRBV2 and TRBJ2-3, the complete variable domain is EPEVTQTPSHQVTQMGQEVILRCVPISNHLYFYWYRQILGQKVEFLVSFYNNEISEKSEIFDDQFSVERPDGSNFTLKIRSTKLEDSAMYFCASRAAGRGIDTQYFGPGTRLTVL.

The gene calls are TRBV14 and TRBJ1-6; D remains unclear. V lost 2 bases and J 10 bases, leaving 6 bases between the germline ends. Germline CDR1 and CDR2: SGHDN and FVKESK. There are 12 residues in the CDR3. CDR3 nucleotides: TGTGCCAGCAGCCAAAATCGGTCACCCCTCCACTTT. Translation: CASSQNRSPLHF.

The rearrangement links TRBV7-2 to TRBJ1-4; 7 bases fit TRBD1. The CDR3 contains 15 residues. After removal of 7 bases from V and 5 bases from J, the junction contained 10 bases not matched to a gene. Germline V lookup: CDR1 SGHTA, CDR2 FQGNSA. In DNA form, the CDR3 reads TGTGCCAGCAAAGAATCTGGGACAGTAAATGAAAAACTGTTTTTT. Translated: CASKESGTVNEKLFF. The full variable domain, rest sourced from reference TRBV7-2 and TRBJ1-4, is GAGVSQSPSNKVTEKGKDVELRCDPISGHTALYWYRQSLGQGLEFLIYFQGNSAPDKSGLPSDRFSAERTGGSVSTLTIQRTQQEDSAVYLCASKESGTVNEKLFFGSGTQLSVL.

V is TRBV12-3 or TRBV12-4 and J is TRBJ1-1; the D gene is possibly TRBD1 (5 bases). The CDR3 runs to 13 residues. V lost 7 bases and J 2 bases, leaving 11 bases between the germline ends. This chain's CDR3 is CASTLQGNTEAFF. In DNA form, the CDR3 reads TGTGCCAGCACCCTTCAGGGTAACACTGAAGCTTTCTTT.

The V call is TRBV9, the J call TRBJ1-1; D remains unclear. The CDR3 is 11 amino acids. Trimming removed 5 bases from V and 8 bases from J, with 10 bases in between. The germline CDR1 and CDR2 sequences are SGDLS and YYNGEE. CDR3 protein: CASSLEAEAFF. The CDR3 nucleotides are TGTGCCAGCAGTCTCGAGGCCGAAGCTTTCTTT. Using reference TRBV9 and TRBJ1-1 for the parts outside the CDR3, the full variable domain is DSGVTQTPKHLITATGQRVTLRCSPRSGDLSVYWYQQSLDQGLQFLIQYYNGEERAKGNILERFSAQQFPDLHSELNLSSLELGDSALYFCASSLEAEAFFGQGTRLTVV.

V and J are TRBV6-6 and TRBJ2-3; possibly TRBD2 for D (6 bases). V lost 2 bases and J 1 base, leaving 10 bases between the germline ends. The germline CDR1 and CDR2 sequences are MNHNY and SVGAGI (reference sequence). This CDR3 is 15 amino acids long. In DNA form, the CDR3 reads TGTGCCAGCAGTTACCGGGGGTCTGGCACAGATACGCAGTATTTT. Translated, it gives CASSYRGSGTDTQYF.

The chain carries TRBV10-3 and TRBJ2-7; a possible D gene is TRBD1 (5 bases). The CDR3 extends over 13 amino acids. V gave up 4 bases and J gave up 2 bases, with 9 bases separating them. Germline V lookup: CDR1 ENHRY, CDR2 SYGVKD. Here the CDR3 reads CAISGQGPYEQYF. The CDR3 DNA sequence: TGTGCCATCAGTGGCCAGGGCCCCTACGAGCAGTACTTC.

This clone was seen only once. This rearrangement joins TRBV30 to TRBJ1-2, with unresolved D. Trimming took off 4 bases at V and 2 bases at J, with 17 bases between the two ends. There are 15 residues in the CDR3. The germline CDR1 and CDR2 sequences are GTSNPN and SVGIG (reference sequence). The CDR3 protein is CAWTPGRTANYGYTF. The CDR3 DNA sequence: TGTGCCTGGACCCCGGGAAGGACGGCGAACTATGGCTACACCTTC.

The rearrangement joins TRBV7-2 to TRBJ2-1; 10 positions agree with TRBD2. V shed 5 bases, J shed 6 bases, and the junction held 4 bases outside the gene matches. Germline lookup yields CDR1 SGHTA and CDR2 FQGNSA. CDR3 length: 14 amino acids. The CDR3 region is CASSTGLAVNEQFF. For the CDR3, the DNA is TGTGCCAGCAGCACCGGACTAGCGGTCAATGAGCAGTTCTTC.

Here the CDR3 DNA reads TGTGCCAGCACCGCCCTGGGGAATGGCGAGCAGTACTTC. Residues: CASTALGNGEQYF. The chain couples TRBV25-1 to TRBJ2-7; D is ambiguous. Germline V gene lookup returns CDR1 MGHDK and CDR2 SYGVNS. V lost 7 bases to trimming and J lost 6 bases, with 16 bases between them. The CDR3 runs to 13 residues.

This chain connects TRBV9 to TRBJ2-1; a weak D match, TRBD1 (6 bases). From germline, CDR1 is SGDLS and CDR2 YYNGEE. The V end lost 4 bases, the J end lost 9 bases, and 20 bases lay between the germline ends. This CDR3 has 15 residues. The CDR3 nucleotides read TGTGCCAGCAGCCTCACAGGGTTCTTATATGGTGAGCAGTTCTTC. It specifies CASSLTGFLYGEQFF. The variable domain in full, completed from reference TRBV9 and TRBJ2-1, reads DSGVTQTPKHLITATGQRVTLRCSPRSGDLSVYWYQQSLDQGLQFLIQYYNGEERAKGNILERFSAQQFPDLHSELNLSSLELGDSALYFCASSLTGFLYGEQFFGPGTRLTVL.

The genes are TRBV2 and TRBJ1-3; D ambiguous. Per germline, CDR1 SNHLY and CDR2 FYNNEI. This CDR3 contains 15 residues. The ends were cut back, 8 bases at V and 0 bases at J, with 14 bases in the middle. CDR3 bases: TGTGCCAGCGGGGAACGGCCATTCTCTGGAAACACCATATATTTT. This codes for CASGERPFSGNTIYF.

The chain is built from TRBV3-1 (or the pseudogene TRBV3-2) and TRBJ1-2; the match to TRBD1 covers 12 bases. The junction had 4 bases not matched to a gene; V was cut back by 5 bases and J by 3 bases. Germline V gene sequence: CDR1 LGHDT, CDR2 YNNKEL (reference sequence). CDR3 length equals 15 residues. CDR3 amino acids: CASSDGTGGYYGYTF. The CDR3 nucleotides read TGTGCCAGCAGCGATGGGACAGGGGGCTACTATGGCTACACCTTC.

This clone was found once. The chain is built from TRBV5-1 and TRBJ2-3; 12 positions match TRBD2. Germline CDR1 and CDR2: SGHRS and YFSETQ. J gave up 3 bases and V 7 bases, and 6 bases lay outside the gene matches. CDR3 length equals 15 residues. This chain's CDR3 is CASSPLAGGTDTQYF. In DNA, the CDR3 is TGCGCCAGCTCCCCTCTAGCGGGAGGGACAGATACGCAGTATTTT.

The chain carries TRBV18 and TRBJ2-3; D is ambiguous. This CDR3 is built from 15 residues. CDR1 is KGHSH, CDR2 LQKENI, per germline. V lost 0 bases and J 0 bases, leaving 7 bases between the germline ends. The CDR3 is CASSPPRSSTDTQYF. The CDR3 DNA reads as TGTGCCAGCTCACCACCCCGTTCTAGCACAGATACGCAGTATTTT. Combining the CDR3 with reference TRBV18 and TRBJ2-3 gives the whole variable domain NAGVMQNPRHLVRRRGQEARLRCSPMKGHSHVYWYRQLPEEGLKFMVYLQKENIIDESGMPKERFSAEFPKEGPSILRIQQVVRGDSAAYFCASSPPRSSTDTQYFGPGTRLTVL.

The chain has TRBV11-3 and TRBJ2-5; 7 bases are shared with TRBD1. The CDR3 totals 13 residues. V was pared by 1 base and J by 9 bases, with 5 bases of the junction left unmatched. The germline V gene has CDR1 SGHNT and CDR2 YENEEA. For the CDR3, the DNA is TGTGCCAGCAGCTTAGGGACAGGCAGGGCCCAGTACTTC. Amino acid sequence: CASSLGTGRAQYF. Full variable domain (rest looked up from reference TRBV11-3 and TRBJ2-5): EAGVVQSPRYKIIEKKQPVAFWCNPISGHNTLYWYLQNLGQGPELLIRYENEEAVDDSQLPKDRFSAERLKGVDSTLKIQPAELGDSAVYLCASSLGTGRAQYFGPGTRLLVL.

The genes are TRBV3-1 (or the pseudogene TRBV3-2) and TRBJ2-7; TRBD2 matches 10 bases. With V trimmed by 5 bases and J by 4 bases, 11 bases remained unmatched. The CDR3 covers 16 residues. CDR1 and CDR2 (germline): LGHDT, YNNKEL (reference sequence). The CDR3 sequence is CASSRNELAGSYEQYF. In DNA, the CDR3 is TGTGCCAGCAGCAGGAATGAACTAGCGGGGTCTTACGAGCAGTACTTC.

The chain recombines TRBV10-3 with TRBJ2-2; unclear D gene. CDR1 is ENHRY, CDR2 SYGVKD, per germline. Trimming stripped 10 bases from V and 2 bases from J, with 14 bases between. The CDR3 runs to 14 residues. The CDR3 protein is CATGSGSNTGELFF. CDR3 nucleotides: TGTGCCACCGGAAGTGGCAGCAACACCGGGGAGCTGTTTTTT.

This chain uses TRBV7-9 with TRBJ2-3; the match to TRBD1 covers 9 bases. After removal of 5 bases from V and 6 bases from J, the junction contained 9 bases not matched to a gene. CDR1 is SEHNR, CDR2 FQNEAQ, per germline (reference sequence). The CDR3 length is 15 residues. The CDR3 here is CASSTRTGVGDTQYF. As DNA, the CDR3 is TGTGCCAGCAGCACCCGGACAGGGGTTGGCGATACGCAGTATTTT.

The chain joins TRBV3-1 (or the pseudogene TRBV3-2) to TRBJ2-1, with 16 bases fitting TRBD2. V gave up 4 bases and J gave up 8 bases; unmatched junction bases: 5. Germline-derived CDR1 and CDR2 are LGHDT and YNNKEL (reference sequence). CDR3 length equals 16 residues. The CDR3: CASSRGLAGGRDEQFF. DNA for the CDR3: TGTGCCAGCAGCCGGGGACTAGCGGGGGGGCGTGATGAGCAGTTCTTC.

The rearrangement joins TRBV29-1 to TRBJ1-2; D gene ambiguous. The V gene's germline CDR1 is SQVTM and CDR2 ANQGSEA. Between the trimmed V and J ends, which lost 4 bases and 4 bases, there was a span of 16 bases. This CDR3 comprises 14 residues. The CDR3 DNA is TGCAGCGTTGCCGCCCAGTACCCATCCTATGGCTACACCTTC. It is translated as CSVAAQYPSYGYTF. Based on the CDR3 plus reference TRBV29-1 and TRBJ1-2, the full variable domain is SAVISQKPSRDICQRGTSLTIQCQVDSQVTMMFWYRQQPGQSLTLIATANQGSEATYESGFVIDKFPISRPNLTFSTLTVSNMSPEDSSIYLCSVAAQYPSYGYTFGSGTRLTVV.

The chain recombines TRBV28 with TRBJ2-7, with TRBD1 matching over 10 bases. The CDR3 spans 18 residues. CDR1 and CDR2 from the germline V gene are MDHEN and SYDVKM. After removal of 3 bases from V and 3 bases from J, the junction contained 14 bases not matched to a gene. The CDR3 is CASSFPRDRGLVLYEQYF. The CDR3 nucleotides are TGTGCCAGCAGTTTCCCCCGGGACAGGGGCCTAGTCCTCTACGAGCAGTACTTC.

The chain is built from TRBV4-2 and TRBJ2-7; 11 nucleotides line up with TRBD2. Germline loops: CDR1 LGHNA, CDR2 YNFKEQ. The CDR3 contains 17 residues. Trimming took 1 base from V and 7 from J; bases not matched to a gene: 12. The CDR3 is CASSQGPLAGGLREQYF. Written as DNA, the CDR3 is TGTGCCAGCAGCCAAGGCCCTTTAGCGGGGGGGCTGAGGGAGCAGTACTTC.